What follows are 17 T cell receptor beta chains derived from one specimen sequenced in a study of CXCR3-negative and CXCR3-positive naive CD8 T cells. Study-wide findings and caveats: Naive CXCR3-positive cells had TRB CDR3s more hydrophobic than those of CXCR3-negative naive cells.

The libraries of TRB cDNA were prepared using 5' RACE with UMI labels. TCRdb re-called the 5' RACE reads and shows each CDR3 protein once, DNA omitted. Recorded for this sample: roughly 140,000 distinct CDR3 sequences. Their antigens are not known. The sample consisted of naive CXCR3+ CD8+ T cells from blood. Subset meaning: CD45RO-CCR7+CD27+CD95- naive CD8+ T cells expressing CXCR3 (TNR3+). These receptors were collected from a human donor in good health. Some clones in this sample may be carry-over from other donors' samples.

The CDR3 loop is CASSQDLGGSYEQYF. This chain joins TRBV4-3 and TRBJ2-7. This CDR3 region has 15 residues. Germline V lookup: CDR1 LGHNA, CDR2 YSLEER.

The V and J genes are TRBV27 and TRBJ2-1; no DNA is available, so the TRBD2 call from TCRdb remains unchecked. The CDR3 runs 15 residues. Germline CDR1 and CDR2: MNHEY and SMNVEV (reference sequence). This chain's CDR3 is CASRPGLVSYTEQFF.

This chain links TRBV29-1 with TRBJ2-1; TCRdb outputs TRBD1, but without DNA this stays unchecked. From germline, CDR1 is SQVTM and CDR2 ANQGSEA. This CDR3 has 15 residues. The CDR3 spells CSVEHHSRTYNEQFF.

The chain has TRBV12-3 or TRBV12-4 and TRBJ2-5; TCRdb lists TRBD1, though no DNA is available to test this call. This CDR3 region has 15 residues. CDR3 loop: CASSYSGQGKETQYF.

The chain links TRBV29-1 to TRBJ2-5; TCRdb calls TRBD2, which cannot be checked without DNA. In germline, CDR1 is SQVTM, CDR2 ANQGSEA. CDR3 length equals 16 residues. CDR3: CSVEDHRTSGGETQYF.

This rearrangement joins TRBV15 to TRBJ2-7; lacking DNA, the TRBD1 call made by TCRdb goes unchecked. The V gene's germline CDR1 is LNHNV and CDR2 YYDKDF (reference sequence). This CDR3 spans 13 amino acids. The CDR3: CATSPRSSYEQYF.

The V call is TRBV27, the J call TRBJ2-5; TCRdb reports TRBD1, a call that lacks DNA to check it against. The CDR3 consists of 16 residues. Per the germline V gene, CDR1 is MNHEY and CDR2 is SMNVEV (reference sequence). CDR3 sequence: CASSLRQGGLQETQYF.

The V gene is TRBV20-1, the J gene TRBJ1-5. Germline CDR1 is DFQATT and CDR2 is SNEGSKA (reference sequence). This CDR3 comprises 13 residues. CDR3 in amino acids: CSATDGANQPQHF.

The rearrangement joins TRBV7-6 to TRBJ2-6; TCRdb lists TRBD1, though no DNA is available to test this call. The germline V gene encodes CDR1 SGHVS and CDR2 FNYEAQ. This CDR3 has 17 amino acids. The CDR3 protein is CASRPGPRGLGANVLTF.

J is TRBJ2-7 and V is TRBV29-1. This CDR3 contains 12 residues. The germline V gene encodes CDR1 SQVTM and CDR2 ANQGSEA. CDR3 loop: CSVEDHLYEQYF.

This chain joins TRBV7-9 and TRBJ1-2. There are 13 residues in the CDR3. CDR1 is SEHNR, CDR2 FQNEAQ, per germline (reference sequence). The CDR3 reads CASSLAVQDGYTF.

The chain employs TRBV27 and TRBJ2-1. The CDR3 totals 13 residues. Germline CDR1 is MNHEY and CDR2 is SMNVEV (reference sequence). CDR3 sequence: CASSLARYDEQFF.

This chain links TRBV20-1 with TRBJ1-1; TCRdb gives TRBD1 as the D gene, but with no DNA this cannot be confirmed. CDR3 size: 12 residues. The germline gives CDR1 DFQATT, CDR2 SNEGSKA (reference sequence). The chain's CDR3 is CSAGRTGDEAFF.

This rearrangement joins TRBV29-1 to TRBJ2-2; the D call from TCRdb, TRBD2, cannot be confirmed without DNA. CDR3 length: 16 amino acids. Germline V gene data show CDR1 as SQVTM and CDR2 as ANQGSEA. CDR3 in amino acids: CSVEREGVAGSGELFF.

The chain combines TRBV4-2 with TRBJ1-1; the D call from TCRdb, TRBD1, cannot be confirmed without DNA. From germline, CDR1 is LGHNA and CDR2 YNFKEQ. The CDR3 has 13 amino acids. The CDR3 here is CASSQGTVTEAFF.

This sequence joins TRBV12-5 and TRBJ2-1; TCRdb's assignment of TRBD1 cannot be checked, as there is no DNA. The CDR3 has 16 amino acids. The germline gives CDR1 LGHNT, CDR2 FRNRAP. CDR3 protein: CASGPTAQGSYNEQFF.

CDR3 sequence reads: CASRFRQGAEKLFF. The chain links TRBV5-1 to TRBJ1-4; without DNA, the TCRdb call of TRBD1 cannot be checked. The CDR3 runs 14 residues. Germline CDR1 reads SGHRS; CDR2 reads YFSETQ.